This TCR beta chain emerged from a study of shared clonotypes between healthy human individuals. About the research overall: The donors, two women and three men, were aged 18 to 49.

A word on this clone: Antigen unknown.

The V gene lost 4 bases and the J gene lost 0 bases, with 12 bases spanning the gap. CDR3 length equals 15 residues. Germline CDR1 and CDR2: LGHNA and YNFKEQ. Using immunoSEQ multiplex PCR, the repertoire was profiled, and TCRdb retains in-frame clones only, with some absent. This table has about 690,000 clones, 90% appearing once. Overall study results and limits: Among donors, clonotype sharing was expected to be affected by sequencing depth. Relative to memory subsets, naive subsets generally showed larger estimated richness. Sampling covered blood only; tissue repertoires likely differ.

This TCR was recovered from a man between 18 and 29 years old in good health. Some clones in this sample may be carry-over from other donors' samples. The sample comprised memory CD8+ T cells from PBMCs. Stated subset: CD45RO+ cells pooled with CCR7-negative TemRA cells. The V and J genes are TRBV4-2 and TRBJ1-1; a weak D match, TRBD1 (5 bases). CDR3 region: CASSPLTALNTEAFF. Written as DNA, the CDR3 is TGTGCCAGCAGCCCCCTGACAGCCTTGAACACTGAAGCTTTCTTT.